This T cell receptor (beta chain) stems from a study of T cells after yellow fever vaccination. Overall study: Libraries from low-cell-number fractions were prepared with the SMART-Seq v4 Ultra Low Input RNA kit. Points from the study as a whole: CD4 and CD8 compartments shared a small share of clonotypes.

A note on this clonotype: The target antigen is unknown.

V dropped 0 bases and J dropped 1 base, with 15 bases sitting between them. Per germline, CDR1 MNHEY and CDR2 SVGAGI. This CDR3 comprises 17 residues. TCRdb ran MiXCR on the 5' RACE reads and lists one entry per CDR3 protein. Among more than 350,000 distinct CDR3 sequences, approximately 10% were seen once, and the ten largest hold less than 20%. The specimen comprised PBMCs, sampled on the day of the first yellow fever vaccination. This clonotype was obtained from a man aged 18 to 29 who received the YFV17D yellow fever vaccine. V and J are TRBV6-5 and TRBJ2-5; a possible D gene is TRBD1 (5 bases). The CDR3 bases are TGTGCCAGCAGTTACTCGTATTCCGACAGCTTCCAAGAGACCCAGTACTTC. Translating it yields CASSYSYSDSFQETQYF.